This T cell receptor beta chain was captured by sequencing in a study of shared clonotypes between healthy human individuals. Study-wide results and limits: For naive CD4 cells, roughly 5% of clonotypes were shared across a few donors.

TCRdb keeps only in-frame clones here, not all; method: immunoSEQ multiplex PCR. The profile shows 2 million to 2.5 million clones, roughly 92% of them singletons. To note about this clone: Its antigen remains unknown.

The length of the CDR3 is 15 residues. Germline V CDR1 and CDR2: SGHDT, YYEEEE. V lost 0 bases and J 1 base, leaving 9 bases between the germline ends. The sequence derives from a man aged 18 to 35 in good health. Some clones in this sample may be carry-over from other donors' samples. The chain has TRBV5-6 and TRBJ2-3; D might be TRBD2 (5 bases). Input material: naive CD4+ T cells from PBMCs. The subset here: CD45RA+ positively selected. As DNA, the CDR3 is TGTGCCAGCAGCTTGGCCTGGCGGGGCACAGATACGCAGTATTTT. Encoded protein: CASSLAWRGTDTQYF.